This T cell receptor (beta chain) appears in the sequencing data of a study of vaccination effects on CD4 cells after COVID-19. The wider study: Samples that were drawn after vaccination came a median of 72 days after the second dose. Study findings and constraints: Common cold coronavirus cross-reactivity was shown by only 1 of 255 vaccine-induced clones in healthy vaccinees.

Some clones are missing from TCRdb's copy, which holds only in-frame ones; the method was immunoSEQ multiplex PCR. This table holds tens of thousands of clones, under 85% found once. Antigen-specific CD4+ T cells were expanded with viral peptide pools in the ViraFEST assay before sequencing. Upon completion of 10 to 11 days in culture, CD4+ T cells were isolated. Subjects were given two BNT162b2 or mRNA-1273 vaccine doses. Nucleocapsid antibodies stayed negative before and after vaccination, showing no earlier SARS-CoV-2 infection. Cells had half their medium changed to IL-2 medium on days 3 and 7. The table lists this clone with a few counts. Its antigen is unknown. The material sequenced was CD4+ T cells from PBMCs cultured with HCoV-OC43 spike peptides, taken after COVID-19 vaccination. Stated subset: HCoV-OC43 spike overlapping peptide pool stimulation. The sequence was collected from a human donor who received a COVID-19 vaccine.

In DNA form, the CDR3 reads TGTGCCTGGAAACGGAGCTCTGGAAACACCATATATTTT. This sequence encodes CAWKRSSGNTIYF. This chain links TRBV30 with TRBJ1-3; no firm D call. Trimming removed 4 bases from V and 0 bases from J, with 7 bases in between. This CDR3 is 13 amino acids long. Germline lookup yields CDR1 GTSNPN and CDR2 SVGIG (reference sequence).